This T cell receptor (beta chain) derives from a study of blood T cells in healthy people across ages. This CDR3 has 15 amino acids. V was pared by 2 bases and J by 3 bases, with 14 bases between. CDR1 and CDR2 (germline): ENHRY, SYGVKD. Primed by a sample-barcoded 5' primer and a J-beta primer mix, a second PCR proceeded for 7 to 11 cycles. Per-sample output comprised a minimum of 2.5 million paired-end reads containing CDR3. Each CDR3 protein gets one entry after TCRdb re-called the 5' RACE reads with MiXCR. This table holds about 800,000 distinct CDR3 sequences, 55% to 70% found once. The sequenced sample consisted of blood. The chain carries TRBV10-3 and TRBJ2-7; the D gene is possibly TRBD2 (6 bases). This TCR derives from a man younger than 40 in good health. CDR3: CAISEAELASYEQYF. CDR3 bases: TGTGCCATCAGTGAGGCGGAACTAGCCAGCTACGAGCAGTACTTC.